A single sample gave rise to the 14 T cell receptor beta chains below, sequenced in a study of a mutant IDH1 vaccine in newly diagnosed glioma. Time point specified: week 11, during vaccination. In every dose of vaccine, 300 ug of mutant IDH1 20-mer peptide was given alongside topical imiquimod. Data came from immunoSEQ multiplex PCR; TCRdb stores just in-frame clones and leaves some out. The data show approximately 64,000 clones, about four fifths seen once. These TCRs' antigens remain unknown. The sample here was PBMCs, taken from a glioma patient whose treatment included an IDH1 peptide vaccine. Receptors were obtained from a woman between 50 and 59 years old with glioma.

The J gene is TRBJ1-5, the V gene TRBV5-5, with TRBD1 matching over 7 bases. Germline V gives CDR1 SGHKS, CDR2 YYEKEE (reference sequence). This CDR3 comprises 15 residues. The ends lost 4 bases at V and 5 bases at J; junction bases unmatched: 9. Here the CDR3 DNA reads TGTGCCAGCAGCATCACCGCAGGGGGGGATCAGCCCCAGCATTTT. This encodes CASSITAGGDQPQHF.

V and J are TRBV6-1 and TRBJ2-5; D is perhaps TRBD1 or TRBD2 (5 bases each). The CDR3 runs 11 residues. CDR1 is MNHNS, CDR2 SASEGT, per germline. V lost 3 bases and J lost 10, with 9 bases in between. CDR3: CASSETEGQYF. As DNA, the CDR3 is TGTGCCAGCAGTGAGACAGAGGGCCAGTACTTC.

The V call is TRBV4-2, the J call TRBJ1-4; the match to TRBD1 covers 11 bases. Germline V gene sequence: CDR1 LGHNA, CDR2 YNFKEQ. Germline trimming cut 0 bases from V and 8 bases from J; bases unmatched to any gene: 5. This CDR3 is 16 amino acids long. Here the CDR3 reads CASSQDPGTGGEKLFF. The CDR3 DNA sequence: TGTGCCAGCAGCCAAGATCCAGGGACAGGGGGGGAAAAACTGTTTTTT.

This chain connects TRBV5-4 to TRBJ1-6; D remains unclear. CDR1 is SGHNT and CDR2 is YYREEE in the germline V gene (reference sequence). This CDR3 comprises 15 residues. Trimming shortened V by 0 bases and J by 4 bases, and 8 bases separated the two germline ends. CDR3 sequence: CASSLGLPYNSPLHF. The DNA for the CDR3 is TGTGCCAGCAGCTTGGGGCTCCCATATAATTCACCCCTCCACTTT.

The rearrangement links TRBV25-1 to TRBJ1-1, with D hard to call. Trimming removed 4 bases from V and 0 bases from J, with 6 bases in between. The CDR3 sequence is 13 residues long. Germline assignment: CDR1 MGHDK and CDR2 SYGVNS. CDR3 residues: CASSAYLNTEAFF. Written as DNA, the CDR3 is TGTGCCAGCAGTGCCTATTTGAACACTGAAGCTTTCTTT.

This chain joins TRBV5-1 and TRBJ1-4; D ambiguous. V lost 8 bases, J lost 3 bases, and 5 bases lay in between. This CDR3 has 11 amino acids. Germline loops: CDR1 SGHRS, CDR2 YFSETQ. CDR3 DNA sequence: TGCGCCAGTGTCCCTAATGAAAAACTGTTTTTT. Translation gives CASVPNEKLFF. The full variable domain, with the rest looked up from reference TRBV5-1 and TRBJ1-4, is KAGVTQTPRYLIKTRGQQVTLSCSPISGHRSVSWYQQTPGQGLQFLFEYFSETQRNKGNFPGRFSGRQFSNSRSEMNVSTLELGDSALYLCASVPNEKLFFGSGTQLSVL.

The genes are TRBV6-5 and TRBJ1-1, with D unclear. V was shortened by 8 bases and J by 0 bases, with 10 bases between the two germline ends. From germline, CDR1 is MNHEY and CDR2 SVGAGI. This CDR3 is 13 amino acids long. The CDR3 region has the DNA TGTGCCAGCCGCAGGAAAATGAACACTGAAGCTTTCTTT. Amino acids: CASRRKMNTEAFF.

Concerning this clone itself: The sample contains more than one DNA sequence encoding this CDR3. The V call is TRBV7-9, the J call TRBJ1-5; D is unresolved. CDR1 SEHNR and CDR2 FQNEAQ come from the germline V gene (reference sequence). Trimming pared 1 base from V and 2 bases from J, leaving 6 bases between. The CDR3 contains 14 residues. The CDR3 region has the DNA TGTGCCAGCAGCTTAGTTGGGGGCAATCAGCCCCAGCATTTT. This gives the protein CASSLVGGNQPQHF.

The chain has TRBV5-1 and TRBJ2-7, with D tentatively TRBD1 (6 bases). Germline V gene lookup returns CDR1 SGHRS and CDR2 YFSETQ. Trimming took off 0 bases at V and 7 bases at J, with 11 bases between the two ends. The CDR3 runs to 13 residues. Here the CDR3 DNA reads TGCGCCAGCAGCTTGGGTGAACAGGGAGAGCAGTACTTC. Translating it yields CASSLGEQGEQYF.

This chain uses TRBV4-2 with TRBJ2-7; D is perhaps TRBD1 (5 bases). Deletions cut 1 base from V and 2 bases from J, with 15 bases between. Germline loops: CDR1 LGHNA, CDR2 YNFKEQ. This CDR3 is 16 amino acids long. CDR3 DNA: TGTGCCAGCAGCCAAGTATCAGGGCAGGGAACCTACGAGCAGTACTTC. Residues: CASSQVSGQGTYEQYF.

This clone was observed a handful of times. DNA for the CDR3: TGCGCCAGCAGCCAAGTTACGGGTAATGAAAAACTGTTTTTT. Its translation is CASSQVTGNEKLFF. The chain joins TRBV4-1 to TRBJ1-4, with D unresolved. The CDR3 sequence is 14 residues long. V dropped 1 base and J dropped 4 bases, with 7 bases sitting between them. Germline V CDR1 and CDR2: MGHRA, YSYEKL.

The V and J genes are TRBV11-2 and TRBJ1-3, with D unclear. Germline assignment: CDR1 SGHAT and CDR2 FQNNGV. The CDR3 contains 13 residues. V lost 1 base to trimming and J lost 4 bases, with 5 bases between them. The CDR3 region has the DNA TGTGCCAGCAGCTTAGCCGGAGGAAACACCATATATTTT. Protein sequence: CASSLAGGNTIYF.

This clone was counted between two and nine times. CDR3 coding DNA: TGTGCCAGTCGTCGAACGGTACAGGGTAATTCACCCCTCCACTTT. This sequence encodes CASRRTVQGNSPLHF. The chain uses TRBV19 and TRBJ1-6, with D maybe TRBD1 (6 bases). Germline values: CDR1 LNHDA, CDR2 SQIVND (reference sequence). V lost 8 bases to trimming and J lost 6 bases, with 17 bases between them. The CDR3 is 15 residues long. The variable domain in full, with the rest retrieved from reference TRBV19 and TRBJ1-6, is DGGITQSPKYLFRKEGQNVTLSCEQNLNHDAMYWYRQDPGQGLRLIYYSQIVNDFQKGDIAEGYSVSREKKESFPLTVTSAQKNPTAFYLCASRRTVQGNSPLHFGNGTRLTVT.

The V gene is TRBV6-5, the J gene TRBJ1-6; D may be TRBD1 (5 bases). The CDR3 covers 14 residues. V was trimmed by 7 bases and J by 10 bases, leaving 17 bases between them. CDR1 is MNHEY, CDR2 SVGAGI, per germline. As DNA, the CDR3 is TGTGCCAGCAACCGAGCGGGGGAGAGGTCACCCCTCCACTTT. Amino acid sequence: CASNRAGERSPLHF.